This record covers a single TCR beta chain. The data were taken from a study of metastatic and nonmetastatic thyroid tumors. Background on the study: For malignant and benign thyroid patients, tumor or nodule tissue and blood were the sources whose repertoires were compared.

Via MiXCR, TCRdb re-called the PCR reads. The data show some 5,000 clones, 25% to 30% seen once. All patients were treatment-naive before thyroid surgery. This CDR3 contains 18 residues. Germline CDR1 and CDR2: SGDLS and YYNGEE. With 3 bases clipped from V and 0 bases from J, the junction kept 9 bases outside the gene matches. Specimen: adjacent normal tissue. This clonotype was sampled from a female donor with papillary thyroid cancer or a benign thyroid nodule (not recorded which). Some clones in this sample may be carry-over from other donors' samples. The genes are TRBV9 and TRBJ2-3; 11 nucleotides agree with TRBD2. In DNA form, the CDR3 reads TGTGCCAGCAGCGCCCCAGCTAGCGGGGGGACTAGCACAGATACGCAGTATTTT. It specifies CASSAPASGGTSTDTQYF.